The entry below describes one T cell receptor beta chain. Its matching antigen is unknown. Sequenced by immunoSEQ multiplex PCR; TCRdb stores in-frame clones only, minus some. The sample consists of about 15,000 clones, about 90% of them appearing once. Repeated repertoire sampling spanned the course of chemoradiotherapy. The sample belongs to a study of chemoradiotherapy in HPV16-positive cancers. Study-level points and caveats: Candidate HPV-specific clones and E7-related TCR motifs grew in tumor during treatment. HPV-responsive T-cell expansion during chemoradiotherapy was linked to improved recurrence-free survival in HPV16-positive patients.

Germline V gives CDR1 SGHRS, CDR2 YFSETQ. V shed 3 bases and J shed 3 bases, with 9 bases lying between them. The CDR3 has 13 amino acids. The rearrangement uses TRBV5-1 and TRBJ1-2; no firm D call. The TCR originated in a human donor with HPV-associated anogenital cancer. Sequencing was performed on blood, taken from a patient who underwent chemoradiotherapy. The CDR3 protein is CASSYDVDYGYTF. CDR3 nucleotide sequence: TGCGCCAGCAGCTACGATGTAGACTATGGCTACACCTTC.